These T cell receptor beta chains were read from a single sample in a study of cytomegalovirus exposure and HLA in healthy donors. Clones were read by immunoSEQ multiplex PCR, and TCRdb kept only the in-frame ones, dropping some. The sample carries about 270,000 clones, about 75% recorded once. Sequencing was performed on PBMCs. Receptors were obtained from a female donor in good health and CMV-seronegative. Each CDR3 is given with its conserved first and last residue. D genes are given only for firm matches. Size is stated for part of the rows, as once, few or many counts, or as a class when the clone is expanded.

j_call clone_size d_call v_call cdr3_aa cdr3_nt
TRBJ2-3 - - TRBV4-1 CASSPRQGTDTQYF TGCGCCAGCAGCCCTCGTCAGGGGACAGATACGCAGTATTTT
TRBJ2-1 few - TRBV6-1 CASSEWTLVSNEQFF TGTGCCAGCAGTGAATGGACATTGGTATCCAATGAGCAGTTCTTC
TRBJ2-5 - - TRBV7-6 CASSPGQAPREQYF TGTGCCAGCAGCCCTGGACAAGCCCCCCGGGAGCAGTACTTC
TRBJ2-7 - - TRBV7-6 CASSFGGPTF TGTGCCAGCAGCTTCGGGGGGCCTACGTTC
TRBJ2-2 - TRBD1 TRBV9 CASSVWDRGPTGELFF TGTGCCAGCAGCGTCTGGGACAGGGGGCCCACCGGGGAGCTGTTTTTT
TRBJ1-2 - - TRBV27 CASRSRVGYTF TGTGCCAGCAGGTCCAGGGTTGGCTACACCTTC
TRBJ1-2 - TRBD1 TRBV27 CASSFTGGGYTF TGTGCCAGCAGTTTCACAGGGGGCGGCTACACCTTC
TRBJ2-1 - - TRBV11-3 CASSPSTVGNEQFF TGTGCCAGCAGCCCATCCACCGTCGGCAATGAGCAGTTCTTC
TRBJ2-7 - - TRBV5-1 CASSLPPDTTLLAEGSEQYF TGCGCCAGCAGCTTACCTCCGGACACGACCTTACTAGCAGAGGGGAGCGAGCAGTACTTC
TRBJ2-1 - - TRBV4-2 CASSQETIPNEQFF TGTGCCAGCAGCCAAGAGACTATCCCCAATGAGCAGTTCTTC
TRBJ1-6 - - TRBV5-6 CASSFGRTGNSPLHF TGTGCCAGCAGCTTTGGACGAACAGGGAATTCACCCCTCCACTTT
TRBJ2-2 - - TRBV6-5 CASSYYYGELFF TGTGCCAGCAGTTACTACTACGGGGAGCTGTTTTTT
TRBJ2-3 - - TRBV15 CATSRDQGRGPDTQYF TGTGCCACCAGCAGAGATCAGGGCAGGGGCCCAGATACGCAGTATTTT
TRBJ2-5 - TRBD2 TRBV11-3 CASSRGLAGGPETQYF TGTGCCAGCAGCCGAGGACTAGCGGGAGGGCCAGAGACCCAGTACTTC
TRBJ2-7 - - TRBV2 CASSGPGNYEQYF TGTGCCAGCAGTGGTCCGGGGAACTACGAGCAGTACTTC
TRBJ2-7 - - TRBV6-6 CASSYSKGKGYEQYF TGTGCCAGCAGTTACTCGAAGGGGAAGGGGTACGAGCAGTACTTC
TRBJ1-4 once TRBD1 TRBV7-9 CASSSDRGNEKLFF TGTGCCAGCAGCTCTGACAGGGGAAATGAAAAACTGTTTTTT
TRBJ2-7 - - TRBV6-5 CASSYPGTTEQYF TGTGCCAGCAGTTACCCCGGGACAACTGAGCAGTACTTC
TRBJ2-3 - TRBD2 TRBV10-3 CAIATSGSSTDTQYF TGTGCCATCGCGACTAGCGGGTCTAGCACAGATACGCAGTATTTT
TRBJ2-1 once - TRBV20-1 CSASRYNEQFF TGCAGTGCTAGCCGCTACAATGAGCAGTTCTTC
TRBJ2-7 - TRBD2 TRBV13 CASSSRVAGTYEQYF TGTGCCAGCAGCTCGCGTGTAGCGGGTACCTACGAGCAGTACTTC
TRBJ1-1 - TRBD1 TRBV11-1 CASSSPGTGVLDTEAFF TGTGCCAGCAGCTCGCCCGGGACAGGGGTCTTGGACACTGAAGCTTTCTTT
TRBJ2-7 - TRBD2 TRBV5-4 CASSRSGSPQDEQYF TGTGCCAGCAGCCGGAGCGGGAGCCCCCAGGACGAGCAGTACTTC
TRBJ2-7 - - TRBV12-2 CASRLAWGDFKVHEQYF TGTGCAAGTCGCTTAGCGTGGGGAGACTTCAAGGTCCACGAGCAGTACTTC
TRBJ1-5 - TRBD1 TRBV19 CASSGQGGHQPQHF TGTGCCAGTAGTGGGCAGGGGGGCCATCAGCCCCAGCATTTT
TRBJ2-1 - TRBD2 TRBV9 CASSAIAGDHNEQFF TGTGCCAGCAGCGCCATAGCGGGGGACCACAATGAGCAGTTCTTC
TRBJ1-2 - - TRBV19 CASSIDNRGPYGYTF TGTGCCAGTAGTATAGATAATAGGGGTCCCTATGGCTACACCTTC
TRBJ2-7 - - TRBV7-9 CASSGGGSPGQTYEQYF TGTGCCAGCAGCGGTGGGGGGTCTCCGGGACAGACCTACGAGCAGTACTTC
TRBJ2-7 - - TRBV11-1 CASSFGGYEQYF TGTGCCAGCAGCTTTGGCGGATACGAGCAGTACTTC
TRBJ2-7 - - TRBV2 CASSEARTRLYEQYF TGTGCCAGCAGTGAAGCGCGCACGAGACTCTACGAGCAGTACTTC
TRBJ1-2 - - TRBV7-9 CASSASTGNPTPLYGYTF TGTGCCAGCAGCGCCTCAACAGGGAACCCTACCCCTCTCTATGGCTACACCTTC
TRBJ2-5 - - TRBV18 CASSRTTGMGTQYF TGTGCCAGCTCGAGGACTACGGGCATGGGGACCCAGTACTTC
TRBJ2-7 few TRBD1 TRBV28 CASSLMGQGYF TGTGCCAGCAGTTTAATGGGACAGGGGTACTTC